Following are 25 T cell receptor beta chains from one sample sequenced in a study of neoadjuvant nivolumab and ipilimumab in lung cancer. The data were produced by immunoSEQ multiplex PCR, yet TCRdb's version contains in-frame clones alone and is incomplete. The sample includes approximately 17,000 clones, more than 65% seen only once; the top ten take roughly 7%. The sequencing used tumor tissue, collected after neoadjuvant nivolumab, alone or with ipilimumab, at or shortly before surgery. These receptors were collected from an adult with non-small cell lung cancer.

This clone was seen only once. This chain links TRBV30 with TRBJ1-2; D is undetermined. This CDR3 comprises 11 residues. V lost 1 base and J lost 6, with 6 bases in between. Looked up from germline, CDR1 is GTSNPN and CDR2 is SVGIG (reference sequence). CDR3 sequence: CAWSDIDGYTF. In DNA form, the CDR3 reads TGTGCCTGGAGTGATATCGATGGCTACACCTTC.

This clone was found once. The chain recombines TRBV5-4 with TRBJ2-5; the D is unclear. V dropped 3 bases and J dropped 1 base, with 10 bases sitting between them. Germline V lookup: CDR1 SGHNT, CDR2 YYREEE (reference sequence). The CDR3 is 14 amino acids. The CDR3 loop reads CASSSSNTQETQYF. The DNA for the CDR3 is TGTGCCAGCAGCTCGTCTAATACCCAAGAGACCCAGTACTTC. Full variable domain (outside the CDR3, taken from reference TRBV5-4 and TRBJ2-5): ETGVTQSPTHLIKTRGQQVTLRCSSQSGHNTVSWYQQALGQGPQFIFQYYREEENGRGNFPPRFSGLQFPNYSSELNVNALELDDSALYLCASSSSNTQETQYFGPGTRLLVL.

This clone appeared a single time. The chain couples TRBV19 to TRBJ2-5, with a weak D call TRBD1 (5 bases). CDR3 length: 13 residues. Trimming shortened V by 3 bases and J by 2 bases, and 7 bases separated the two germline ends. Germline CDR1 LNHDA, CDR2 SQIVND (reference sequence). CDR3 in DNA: TGTGCCAGTAGTATGGGGCAGCAAGAGACCCAGTACTTC. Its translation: CASSMGQQETQYF.

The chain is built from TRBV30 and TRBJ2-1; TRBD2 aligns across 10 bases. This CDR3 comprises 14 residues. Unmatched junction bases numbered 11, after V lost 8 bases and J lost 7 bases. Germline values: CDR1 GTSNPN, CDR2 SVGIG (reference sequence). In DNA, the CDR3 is TGTGCCCTTTACCATAGCGGGAGGTCAAATGAGCAGTTCTTC. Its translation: CALYHSGRSNEQFF. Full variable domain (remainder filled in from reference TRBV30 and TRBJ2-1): SQTIHQWPATLVQPVGSPLSLECTVEGTSNPNLYWYRQAAGRGLQLLFYSVGIGQISSEVPQNLSASRPQDRQFILSSKKLLLSDSGFYLCALYHSGRSNEQFFGPGTRLTVL.

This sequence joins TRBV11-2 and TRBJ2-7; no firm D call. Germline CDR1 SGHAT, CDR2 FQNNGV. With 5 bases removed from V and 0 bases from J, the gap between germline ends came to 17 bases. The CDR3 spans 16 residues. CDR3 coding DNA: TGTGCCAGCAGCCGCCCTGCAGGAGCTCGCTCCTACGAGCAGTACTTC. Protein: CASSRPAGARSYEQYF.

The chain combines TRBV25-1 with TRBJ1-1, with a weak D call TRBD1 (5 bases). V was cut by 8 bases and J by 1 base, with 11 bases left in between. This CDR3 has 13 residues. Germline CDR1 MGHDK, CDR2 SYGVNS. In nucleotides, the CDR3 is TGTGCCAGCGGCCTAGGGACGAACACTGAAGCTTTCTTT. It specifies CASGLGTNTEAFF.

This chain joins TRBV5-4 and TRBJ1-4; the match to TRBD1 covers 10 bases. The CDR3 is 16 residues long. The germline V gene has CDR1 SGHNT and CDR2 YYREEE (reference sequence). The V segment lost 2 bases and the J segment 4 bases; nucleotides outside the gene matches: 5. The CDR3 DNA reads TGTGCCAGCAGCTTTGGGACAGGGGTGTTTAATGAAAAACTGTTTTTT. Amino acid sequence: CASSFGTGVFNEKLFF.

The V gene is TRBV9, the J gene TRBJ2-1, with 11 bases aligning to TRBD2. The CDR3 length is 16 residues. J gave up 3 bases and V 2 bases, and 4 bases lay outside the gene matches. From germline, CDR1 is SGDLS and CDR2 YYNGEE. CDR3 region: CASSVETSGIYNEQFF. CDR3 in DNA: TGTGCCAGCAGCGTTGAGACTAGCGGGATCTACAATGAGCAGTTCTTC.

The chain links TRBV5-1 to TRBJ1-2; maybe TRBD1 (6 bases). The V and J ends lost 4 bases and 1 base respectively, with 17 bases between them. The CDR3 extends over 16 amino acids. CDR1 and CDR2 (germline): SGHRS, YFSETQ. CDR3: CASSETGTRNNYGYTF. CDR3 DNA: TGCGCCAGCAGCGAGACCGGGACAAGGAATAACTATGGCTACACCTTC.

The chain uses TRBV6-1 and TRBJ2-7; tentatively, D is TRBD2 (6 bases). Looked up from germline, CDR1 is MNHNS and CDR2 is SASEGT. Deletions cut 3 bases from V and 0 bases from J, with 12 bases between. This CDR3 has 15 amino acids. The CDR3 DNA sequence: TGTGCCAGCAGTGAGGGGCGGAGGGCCTCCTACGAGCAGTACTTC. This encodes CASSEGRRASYEQYF.

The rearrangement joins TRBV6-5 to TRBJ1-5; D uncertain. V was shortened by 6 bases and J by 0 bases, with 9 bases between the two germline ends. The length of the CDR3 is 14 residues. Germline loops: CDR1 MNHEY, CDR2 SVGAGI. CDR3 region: CASSQLGSNQPQHF. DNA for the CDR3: TGTGCCAGCAGCCAGCTGGGTAGCAATCAGCCCCAGCATTTT.

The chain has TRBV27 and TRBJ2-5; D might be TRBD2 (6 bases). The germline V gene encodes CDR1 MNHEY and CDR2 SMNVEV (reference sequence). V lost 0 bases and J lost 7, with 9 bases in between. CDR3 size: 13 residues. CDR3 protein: CASSLSLGGTQYF. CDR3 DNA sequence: TGTGCCAGCAGTTTATCATTGGGAGGGACCCAGTACTTC.

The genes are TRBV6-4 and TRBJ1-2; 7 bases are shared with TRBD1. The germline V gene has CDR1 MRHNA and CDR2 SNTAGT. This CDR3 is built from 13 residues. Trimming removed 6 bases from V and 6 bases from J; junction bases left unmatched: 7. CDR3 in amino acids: CASSRTGEDGYTF. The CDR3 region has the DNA TGTGCCAGCAGCAGAACAGGGGAGGATGGCTACACCTTC.

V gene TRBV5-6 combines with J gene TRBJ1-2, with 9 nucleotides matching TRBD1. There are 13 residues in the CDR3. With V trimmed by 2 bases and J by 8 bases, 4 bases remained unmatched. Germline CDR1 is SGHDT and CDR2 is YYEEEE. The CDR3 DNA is TGTGCCAGCAGCTTACAGGGGGCGGGCGGCTACACCTTC. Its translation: CASSLQGAGGYTF.

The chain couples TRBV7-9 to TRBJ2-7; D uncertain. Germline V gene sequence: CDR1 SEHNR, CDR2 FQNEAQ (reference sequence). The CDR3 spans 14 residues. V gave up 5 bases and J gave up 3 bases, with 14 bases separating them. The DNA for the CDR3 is TGTGCCAGCAGCCCCGAAGGGTCCTTCTACGAGCAGTACTTC. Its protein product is CASSPEGSFYEQYF.

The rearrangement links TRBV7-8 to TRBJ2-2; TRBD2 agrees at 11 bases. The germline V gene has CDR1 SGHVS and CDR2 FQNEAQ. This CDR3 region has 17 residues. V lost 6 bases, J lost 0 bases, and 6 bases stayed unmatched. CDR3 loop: CASSATSGTTNTGELFF. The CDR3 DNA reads TGTGCCAGCAGTGCGACTAGCGGGACAACGAACACCGGGGAGCTGTTTTTT.

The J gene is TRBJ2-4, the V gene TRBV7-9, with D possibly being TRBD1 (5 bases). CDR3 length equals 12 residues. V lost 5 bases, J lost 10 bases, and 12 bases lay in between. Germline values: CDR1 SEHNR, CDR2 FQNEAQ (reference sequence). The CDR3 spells CASSLTGVIQYF. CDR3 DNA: TGTGCCAGCAGCCTTACAGGAGTTATTCAGTACTTC.

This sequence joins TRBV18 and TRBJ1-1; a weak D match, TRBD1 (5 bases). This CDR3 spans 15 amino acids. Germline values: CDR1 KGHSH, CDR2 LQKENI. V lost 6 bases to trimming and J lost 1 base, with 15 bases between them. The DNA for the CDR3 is TGTGCCAGCTCTGAGAGGGTTGGGGGGAACACTGAAGCTTTCTTT. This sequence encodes CASSERVGGNTEAFF.

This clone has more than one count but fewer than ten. CDR3 in amino acids: CASTEGGGQPQHF. In DNA form, the CDR3 reads TGTGCCAGCACCGAGGGCGGAGGTCAGCCCCAGCATTTT. The J gene is TRBJ1-5, the V gene TRBV6-5; unclear D gene. Germline V gene data show CDR1 as MNHEY and CDR2 as SVGAGI. The CDR3 spans 13 residues. The V and J ends lost 7 bases and 6 bases respectively, with 13 bases between them.

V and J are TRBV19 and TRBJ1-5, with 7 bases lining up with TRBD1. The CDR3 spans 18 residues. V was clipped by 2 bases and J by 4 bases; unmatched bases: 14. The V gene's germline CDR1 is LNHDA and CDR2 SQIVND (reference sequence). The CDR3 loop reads CASSIRTGRAFFNQPQHF. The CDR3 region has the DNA TGTGCCAGTAGTATAAGGACAGGTAGAGCCTTCTTTAATCAGCCCCAGCATTTT.

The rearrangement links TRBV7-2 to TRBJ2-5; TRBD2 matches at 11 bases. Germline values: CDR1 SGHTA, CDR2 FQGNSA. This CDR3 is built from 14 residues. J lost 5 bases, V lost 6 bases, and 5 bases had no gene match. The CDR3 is CASRSTSGSETQYF. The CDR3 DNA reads TGTGCCAGCAGGTCCACTAGCGGGAGTGAGACCCAGTACTTC.

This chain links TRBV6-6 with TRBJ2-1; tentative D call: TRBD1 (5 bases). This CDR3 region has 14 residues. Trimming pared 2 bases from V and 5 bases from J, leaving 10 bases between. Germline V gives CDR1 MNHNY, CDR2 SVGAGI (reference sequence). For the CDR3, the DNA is TGTGCCAGCAGTTACAAGGGGCCAGACAATGAGCAGTTCTTC. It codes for CASSYKGPDNEQFF.

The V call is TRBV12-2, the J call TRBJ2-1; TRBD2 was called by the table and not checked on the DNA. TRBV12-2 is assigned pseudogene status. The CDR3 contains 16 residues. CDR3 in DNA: TGTGCAAGTCGCGAACTAGCGGAGAGCTCCTACAATGAGCAGTTCTTC. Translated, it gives CASRELAESSYNEQFF.

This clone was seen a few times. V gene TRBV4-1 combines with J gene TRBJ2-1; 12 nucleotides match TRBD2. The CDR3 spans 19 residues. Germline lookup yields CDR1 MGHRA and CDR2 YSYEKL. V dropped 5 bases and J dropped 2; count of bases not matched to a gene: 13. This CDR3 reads CASSSRTSGATGTYNEQFF. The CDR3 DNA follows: TGCGCCAGCAGCTCCCGGACTAGCGGGGCCACCGGGACCTACAATGAGCAGTTCTTC.

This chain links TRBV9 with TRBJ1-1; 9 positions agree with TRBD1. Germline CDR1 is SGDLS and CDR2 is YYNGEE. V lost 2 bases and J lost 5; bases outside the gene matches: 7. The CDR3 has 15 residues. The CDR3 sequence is CASSVATGGKTEAFF. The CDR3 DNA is TGTGCCAGCAGCGTCGCCACAGGGGGCAAAACTGAAGCTTTCTTT.